This is a list of T cell receptor beta chains from one sample in a study of glioma-infiltrating T cells. TCRdb re-derived calls from the multiplex PCR reads in MiXCR, one entry per CDR3 protein. This sample carries 100,000 to 150,000 distinct CDR3 sequences, roughly 25% of them seen once, and the ten largest clones take nearly 15%. Specimen: glioma tissue, nonneoplastic brain tissue, or PBMCs (not recorded which). These receptors were collected from a human donor with low-grade glioma or glioblastoma, undergoing nonglioma brain surgery, or in good health (not recorded which). Both conserved end residues are part of each CDR3. Each record gives: J gene, clone size, V gene, D gene, CDR3 DNA, CDR3 protein. The D gene is left open where the match is weak. A clone size is listed for some rows: how often the clone was seen (once, few, many), or a class if it is expanded.

>TRBJ2-7|many|TRBV20-1|.
TGCAGTGCTACAGGAATCCCCCCGAGGGAGCAGTACTTC
CSATGIPPREQYF
>TRBJ1-1|many|TRBV25-1|TRBD1
TGTGCCAGCAGTGGACAGGGGAACACTGAAGCTTTCTTT
CASSGQGNTEAFF
>TRBJ2-3|many|TRBV20-1|.
TGCAGTGCTAGAGATTTTGGTGGAAACACAGATACGCAGTATTTT
CSARDFGGNTDTQYF
>TRBJ1-1|many|TRBV6-1|.
TGTGCCAGCAGTTATCAAGGCAGGGGAGGCACTGAAGCTTTCTTT
CASSYQGRGGTEAFF
>TRBJ2-7|few|TRBV12-3/TRBV12-4|.
TGTGCCAGCGGCCTAGCGACCTACGAGCAGTACTTC
CASGLATYEQYF
>TRBJ2-7|many|TRBV28|TRBD2
TGTGCCAGCAGTGAGCCAATAGCGGGAGACTACGAGCAGTACTTC
CASSEPIAGDYEQYF
>TRBJ2-5|many|TRBV7-9|.
TGTGCCAGCAGCTTCGCCGGAGGGGGGGTCCAAGAGACCCAGTACTTC
CASSFAGGGVQETQYF
>TRBJ2-7|.|TRBV12-3/TRBV12-4|.
TGTGCCAGCAGTCCATATGACAGGTCCTACGAGCAGTACTTC
CASSPYDRSYEQYF
>TRBJ1-2|few|TRBV9|.
TGTGCCAGCAGGGGAGGGGACACCTTCTATGGCTACACCTTC
CASRGGDTFYGYTF
>TRBJ2-1|many|TRBV7-2|.
TGTGCCAGCAGCCAAGGGCTATACAATGAGCAGTTCTTC
CASSQGLYNEQFF
>TRBJ2-2|many|TRBV6-1|TRBD2
TGTGCCAGCAGTGAGCGCGGGAGACCGAACACCGGGGAGCTGTTTTTT
CASSERGRPNTGELFF
>TRBJ2-7|many|TRBV11-2|.
TGTGCCAGCAGCTTTCGACTAGATGGCGAGCAGTACTTC
CASSFRLDGEQYF
>TRBJ1-6|many|TRBV27|.
TGTGCCAGCAGTTTAACGCATATTCAGCCCCTCCACTTT
CASSLTHIQPLHF
>TRBJ2-1|many|TRBV24-1|.
TGTGCCACCAGTGACCCCAGTAAAGAGCAGTTCTTC
CATSDPSKEQFF
>TRBJ1-5|many|TRBV20-1|.
TGCAGTGCTAGTGCCCAGCTGAGCAATCAGCCCCAGCATTTT
CSASAQLSNQPQHF
>TRBJ2-7|many|TRBV15|.
TGTGCCACCAGCAGTATGGGGGAGATGGGCGAGCAGTACTTC
CATSSMGEMGEQYF
>TRBJ2-1|many|TRBV4-2|.
TGTGCCAGCAGCCAATCCAGCGCTGATGAGCAGTTCTTC
CASSQSSADEQFF
>TRBJ2-1|many|TRBV7-2|.
TGTGCCAGCAGCCTAAGCTTAGATAGCAATGAGCAGTTCTTC
CASSLSLDSNEQFF
>TRBJ1-2|.|TRBV5-4|.
TGTGCCAGCAGCCAAGATCGAGAAGGGTATGGCTACACCTTC
CASSQDREGYGYTF
>TRBJ2-1|once|TRBV25-1|.
TGTGCCATTAGGGCGTCGGGGCGTGAGCAGTTCTTC
CAIRASGREQFF
>TRBJ2-7|.|TRBV19|TRBD2
TGTGCCAGTAGTATCACTAGCGGGAGCTACGAGCAGTACTTC
CASSITSGSYEQYF
>TRBJ2-2|many|TRBV7-9|.
TGTGCCAGCAGCTTAGACTACCAGAACACCGGGGAGCTGTTTTTT
CASSLDYQNTGELFF
>TRBJ2-7|few|TRBV12-3/TRBV12-4|.
TGTGCCAGCAGTTTAAAGGGAGGGGGGGCAGGCGAGCAGTACTTC
CASSLKGGGAGEQYF
>TRBJ1-1|many|TRBV7-2|.
TGTGCCAGCAGCTTAGTCAACAGGGCGCCAACCATGAACACTGAAGCTTTCTTT
CASSLVNRAPTMNTEAFF
>TRBJ2-7|.|TRBV4-1|TRBD1
TGCGCCAGCATCCAAGCCCCGGACAGGGGGTACTACGAGCAGTACTTC
CASIQAPDRGYYEQYF
>TRBJ2-3|many|TRBV6-1|.
TGTGCCACCCGGTCTATATCTCGCACAGATACGCAGTATTTT
CATRSISRTDTQYF